This T cell receptor beta chain was captured by sequencing in a study of T cell changes during pregnancy in multiple sclerosis. Sequenced by immunoSEQ multiplex PCR; TCRdb stores in-frame clones only, minus some. The sample gives more than 65,000 clones, more than 90% of which show up once; around 0.2% is in the top ten. This sequence originates from a female donor with multiple sclerosis, enrolled in a pregnancy study. Sequenced material: CD4+ T cells from peripheral blood mononuclear cells, taken before pregnancy.

DNA of the CDR3: TGTGCCAGCTGGGCAGGGAACGAAAAACTGTTTTTT. This encodes CASWAGNEKLFF. This chain uses TRBV28 with TRBJ1-4, with a tentative D call TRBD1 (5 bases). CDR1 and CDR2 (germline): MDHEN, SYDVKM. The ends were cut back, 8 bases at V and 8 bases at J, with 12 bases in the middle. The CDR3 has 12 amino acids.